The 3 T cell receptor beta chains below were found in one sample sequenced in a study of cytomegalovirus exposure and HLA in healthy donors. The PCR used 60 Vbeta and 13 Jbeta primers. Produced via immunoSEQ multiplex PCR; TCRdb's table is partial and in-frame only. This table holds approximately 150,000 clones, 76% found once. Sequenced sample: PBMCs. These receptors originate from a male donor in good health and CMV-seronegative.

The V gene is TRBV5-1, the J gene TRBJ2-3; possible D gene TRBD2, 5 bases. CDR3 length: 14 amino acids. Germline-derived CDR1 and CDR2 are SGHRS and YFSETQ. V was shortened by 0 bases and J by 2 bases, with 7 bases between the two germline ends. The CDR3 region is CASSLAGVTDTQYF. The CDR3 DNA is TGCGCCAGCAGCTTGGCCGGGGTCACAGATACGCAGTATTTT.

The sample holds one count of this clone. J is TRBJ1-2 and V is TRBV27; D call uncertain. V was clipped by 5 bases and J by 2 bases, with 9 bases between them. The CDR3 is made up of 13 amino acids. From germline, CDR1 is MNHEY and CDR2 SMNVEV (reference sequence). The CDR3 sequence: CASSRRANYGYTF. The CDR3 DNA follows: TGTGCCAGCAGTCGGAGGGCGAACTATGGCTACACCTTC.

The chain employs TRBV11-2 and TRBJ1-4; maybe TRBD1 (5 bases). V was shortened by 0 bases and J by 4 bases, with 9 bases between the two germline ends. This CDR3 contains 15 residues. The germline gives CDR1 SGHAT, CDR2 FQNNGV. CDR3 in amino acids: CASSLDRGFNEKLFF. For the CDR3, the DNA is TGTGCCAGCAGCTTAGATCGGGGGTTTAATGAAAAACTGTTTTTT.